This paragraph reports one T cell receptor beta chain. The germline V and J ends were trimmed by 1 base and 6 bases, with 12 bases remaining between them. The germline V gene has CDR1 SGHTA and CDR2 FQGNSA. The CDR3 runs 14 residues. This record belongs to a study of blood T cell repertoires in COVID-19. Overall study context: Some COVID-19 samples were acute and others convalescent; all came from the United States, Italy and Spain. PBMCs, B-cell-depleted T cells, or T cells provided the cDNA or gDNA that made up the material.

In the original workflow: From reference gene primer amplification, estimates of nucleated cell counts were derived. Here immunoSEQ multiplex PCR was the method, and the copy in TCRdb shows in-frame clones only, minus some. From that table come the V and J calls and clone size; the DNA was used to work out D and trimming. The sample holds 50,000 to 75,000 clones, roughly 79% seen once. The chain combines TRBV7-2 with TRBJ1-1; D perhaps matches TRBD1 (6 bases). The clonotype originates from a woman of 80 years or more with active or convalescent COVID-19. Sequencing used peripheral blood. CDR3 sequence: CASSLDRVGPEAFF. The DNA of the CDR3 is TGTGCCAGCAGCTTAGACAGGGTGGGGCCTGAAGCTTTCTTT.